These T cell receptor beta chains were read from a single sample in a study of human T cells and chemical hapten exposure. Using its own MiXCR run on the RACE reads, TCRdb lists one record per CDR3 protein. The table records about 120,000 distinct CDR3 sequences, roughly an eighth of them present only once. The input for sequencing was whole blood, taken in connection with sensitization to the hapten diphenylcyclopropenone (DPC). The receptors come from a man younger than 30 with alopecia areata. Some clones in this sample may be carry-over from other donors' samples. Both conserved end residues are part of each CDR3. The order of the fields is J gene, clone size, D gene, V gene, CDR3 protein, CDR3 DNA. A D gene is named only where the DNA matches it firmly. Some rows have no size entry. The others give once, few or many, or a class for an expanded clone.

>TRBJ2-1|few|NA|TRBV7-3
CASSLLGQDNEQFF
TGTGCCAGCAGCTTATTAGGACAAGACAATGAGCAGTTCTTC
>TRBJ1-2|NA|NA|TRBV12-3/TRBV12-4
CASSLGRGSSSYGYTF
TGTGCCAGCAGTTTAGGGAGGGGATCTTCTAGCTATGGCTACACCTTC
>TRBJ2-3|NA|NA|TRBV2
CASSGDSTDTQYF
TGTGCCAGCAGTGGGGACAGCACAGATACGCAGTATTTT
>TRBJ1-2|NA|TRBD1|TRBV3-1
CASSQPQGGGYGYTF
TGTGCCAGCAGCCAACCTCAGGGGGGAGGCTATGGCTACACCTTC
>TRBJ1-1|few|NA|TRBV6-5
CASSSGRGSTEAFF
TGTGCCAGCAGCTCGGGGAGGGGTAGTACTGAAGCTTTCTTT
>TRBJ1-3|many|NA|TRBV6-1
CAAIKDSGMFLGSGNTIYF
TGTGCCGCAATCAAGGACTCCGGCATGTTTTTGGGATCTGGAAACACCATATATTTT
>TRBJ1-2|NA|NA|TRBV12-5
CASGFRTVDGYTF
TGTGCTAGTGGTTTTCGGACAGTTGACGGCTACACCTTC
>TRBJ2-7|many|TRBD1|TRBV11-2
CASSSDRGPRSYEQYF
TGTGCCAGCAGCTCTGACAGGGGCCCCCGATCCTACGAGCAGTACTTC
>TRBJ2-3|NA|NA|TRBV7-9
CASSLEQLTASTDTQYF
TGTGCCAGCAGCTTAGAACAGTTGACAGCTAGCACAGATACGCAGTATTTT
>TRBJ1-1|few|NA|TRBV6-2/TRBV6-3
CASSYGSTEAFF
TGTGCCAGCAGTTACGGGAGTACTGAAGCTTTCTTT
>TRBJ2-1|NA|TRBD1|TRBV7-3
CASSTGGGIREQFF
TGTGCCAGCAGCACAGGGGGCGGGATCAGGGAGCAGTTCTTC
>TRBJ1-5|NA|TRBD1|TRBV2
CASTPSRQGGNQPQHF
TGTGCCAGTACCCCAAGTAGACAGGGCGGCAATCAGCCCCAGCATTTT
>TRBJ2-7|NA|NA|TRBV20-1
CSARDPAQGHYEQYF
TGCAGTGCTAGAGATCCCGCGCAGGGCCATTACGAGCAGTACTTC
>TRBJ1-2|few|TRBD1|TRBV4-1
CASSYNSGTGLPYGYTF
TGCGCCAGCAGCTATAACTCCGGGACAGGTCTCCCTTATGGCTACACCTTC
>TRBJ2-2|few|TRBD1|TRBV29-1
CSVEARQGRTGELFF
TGCAGCGTTGAGGCTAGACAGGGAAGGACCGGGGAGCTGTTTTTT
>TRBJ1-4|few|NA|TRBV7-6
CASSGTSLPGEKLFF
TGTGCCAGCAGCGGGACGTCCCTTCCGGGGGAAAAACTGTTTTTT
>TRBJ2-1|NA|NA|TRBV28
CASSLDPLGNEQFF
TGTGCCAGCAGCCTCGACCCCCTAGGGAATGAGCAGTTCTTC
>TRBJ2-3|many|NA|TRBV7-9
CASSLRGQSDTQYF
TGTGCCAGCAGCTTGCGGGGGCAGTCAGATACGCAGTATTTT
>TRBJ1-5|once|TRBD1|TRBV28
CASSLYRGPQHF
TGTGCCAGCAGTTTATACAGGGGGCCCCAGCATTTT
>TRBJ1-5|few|TRBD1|TRBV6-5
CATQGANQPQHF
TGTGCCACCCAGGGGGCGAATCAGCCCCAGCATTTT
>TRBJ1-2|NA|NA|TRBV11-2
CASSPGPIYGYTF
TGTGCCAGCAGCCCGGGGCCTATCTATGGCTACACCTTC
>TRBJ2-2|NA|NA|TRBV28
CASSLPLEGLKPGELFF
TGTGCCAGCAGCTTACCCCTAGAGGGGCTTAAGCCCGGGGAGCTGTTTTTT
>TRBJ1-5|NA|TRBD1|TRBV12-3/TRBV12-4
CASSLRETGGPNQPQHF
TGTGCCAGCAGTTTGAGGGAGACAGGGGGCCCCAATCAGCCCCAGCATTTT
>TRBJ1-6|many|TRBD1|TRBV7-2
CASSLTGGSYNSPLHF
TGTGCCAGCAGCTTGACAGGGGGCTCCTATAATTCACCCCTCCACTTT
>TRBJ2-1|few|TRBD2|TRBV6-4
CASSGTSGGNEQFF
TGTGCCAGCAGTGGGACTAGCGGGGGGAATGAGCAGTTCTTC
>TRBJ1-1|NA|NA|TRBV7-3
CASSLRRGMNTEAFF
TGTGCCAGCAGCTTAAGACGGGGCATGAACACTGAAGCTTTCTTT
>TRBJ1-6|NA|NA|TRBV7-8
CASILRGDSPLHF
TGTGCCAGCATTCTGAGGGGGGATTCACCCCTCCACTTT